This is a list of T cell receptor beta chains from one sample in a study of T cell responses to AZD1222 COVID-19 vaccine. The protocol was immunoSEQ multiplex PCR, while the TCRdb copy is restricted to in-frame clones and leaves out a portion. The sample has roughly 150,000 clones; 90% to 95% are singletons. The sequenced sample was peripheral blood, obtained on day 0 of AZD1222 vaccination. These receptors all stem from an adult in good health. CDR3s leave out the opening cysteine and the closing phenylalanine or tryptophan. Clone size appears in some rows only: once, few, many, or a class for an expanded clone.

ASSGRTVINSPLH,TRBJ1-6,-,TRBV5-6
ASSQASEDTQY,TRBJ2-3,-,TRBV18
ASSQGPYEQY,TRBJ2-7,-,TRBV14
ASTPSDRGRSEAF,TRBJ1-1,-,TRBV28
ASSVNRGDSGNTIY,TRBJ1-3,-,TRBV9
ASSRDDRPQNIQY,TRBJ2-4,-,TRBV4-2
ASSPHREGGYT,TRBJ1-2,few,TRBV12-3/TRBV12-4
ASSIHRGRFQETQY,TRBJ2-5,-,TRBV7-2
ASHQGPGPQH,TRBJ1-5,-,TRBV2
ASTQDISPGPGELF,TRBJ2-2,-,TRBV27